These 23 T cell receptor beta chains originate from one sample sequenced in a study of shared clonotypes between healthy human individuals. Clones were read by immunoSEQ multiplex PCR, and TCRdb kept only the in-frame ones, dropping some. The data contain some 530,000 clones, more than 65% of them singletons. Sequencing was done on a sample of PBMCs. The receptors shown here come from a woman in her forties in good health. Some clones in this sample may be carry-over from other donors' samples.

Points on this clone: A far larger clone differs by one base, so this is likely a read error. Written as DNA, the CDR3 is TGTGCCAGCAGTCGTAGCGGGACAGGGAGCGACTACACCTTC. It specifies CASSRSGTGSDYTF. The chain employs TRBV7-2 and TRBJ1-2, with TRBD1 matching over 9 bases. Per the germline V gene, CDR1 is SGHTA and CDR2 is FQGNSA. The CDR3 contains 14 residues. J lost 10 bases, V lost 6 bases, and 12 bases had no gene match.

Worth noting for this clone: One base separates it from a far larger clone, so it is likely a read error. The same CDR3 is also encoded by other DNA sequences in this sample. The chain couples TRBV30 to TRBJ1-4, with a tentative D call TRBD1 (5 bases). Germline V lookup: CDR1 GTSNPN, CDR2 SVGIG (reference sequence). The CDR3 sequence is 17 residues long. V lost 0 bases, J lost 0 bases, and 14 bases lay in between. The CDR3 nucleotides are TGTGCCTGGAGTGTTAATAGGGGCCATGCAACTAATGAAAAACTGTTTTTT. This codes for CAWSVNRGHATNEKLFF.

Comments on this clone: A far larger clone is only one base removed, so a read error is likely. The chain employs TRBV2 and TRBJ2-5; D possibly matches TRBD1 or TRBD2 (5 bases each). CDR1 SNHLY and CDR2 FYNNEI come from the germline V gene. V dropped 6 bases and J dropped 4 bases, with 12 bases sitting between them. The CDR3 length is 13 residues. The CDR3 DNA reads as TGTGCCAGCAGCCGGGACGGACGAGAGACCCAGTACTTC. Amino acid sequence: CASSRDGRETQYF.

This chain uses TRBV30 with TRBJ1-2; D might be TRBD1 (6 bases). Trimming shortened V by 8 bases and J by 6 bases, and 19 bases separated the two germline ends. The CDR3 is made up of 13 amino acids. Germline V gives CDR1 GTSNPN, CDR2 SVGIG (reference sequence). The CDR3 protein is CALWRGTTDGYTF. CDR3 DNA sequence: TGTGCCCTATGGCGGGGGACAACCGATGGCTACACCTTC.

The J gene is TRBJ1-2, the V gene TRBV16; D gene unclear. CDR1 and CDR2 (germline): KGHSY, FQNENV. CDR3 length equals 13 residues. Trimming left V 3 bases short and J 6 bases short, with 11 bases between. The CDR3 spells CASSHGQPHGYTF. Written as DNA, the CDR3 is TGTGCCAGCAGCCATGGGCAGCCTCATGGCTACACCTTC.

This chain joins TRBV7-6 and TRBJ2-1; TRBD2 agrees at 8 bases. CDR1 is SGHVS, CDR2 FNYEAQ, per germline. The CDR3 is 14 residues long. The trim removed 1 base at V and 8 bases at J, leaving 4 bases unmatched. In DNA, the CDR3 is TGTGCCAGCAGCTTAGTGGGACTAGTTGATGAGCAGTTCTTC. Protein product: CASSLVGLVDEQFF. The variable domain in full, completed from reference TRBV7-6 and TRBJ2-1, reads GAGVSQSPRYKVTKRGQDVALRCDPISGHVSLYWYRQALGQGPEFLTYFNYEAQQDKSGLPNDRFSAERPEGSISTLTIQRTEQRDSAMYRCASSLVGLVDEQFFGPGTRLTVL.

For this clone: This likely stems from a read error, as it lies one base from a far larger clone. The same CDR3 can be traced to other DNA sequences in this sample. The gene calls are TRBV5-1 and TRBJ2-3; D is perhaps TRBD2 (5 bases). Germline assignment: CDR1 SGHRS and CDR2 YFSETQ. There are 15 residues in the CDR3. V shed 0 bases and J shed 4 bases, with 12 bases lying between them. CDR3 residues: CASSLDAGGADTQYF. In DNA form, the CDR3 reads TGCGCCAGCAGCTTGGATGCAGGAGGCGCAGATACGCAGTATTTT.

This clone has just a few counts. The rearrangement joins TRBV4-2 to TRBJ2-5; 7 nucleotides match TRBD2. The end of the DNA aligns better with TRBJ2-7, so the J call may be wrong. Germline CDR1 is LGHNA and CDR2 is YNFKEQ. The CDR3 runs 17 residues. The CDR3 loop reads CASSQDKGLVNYGEQYF. Here the CDR3 DNA reads TGTGCCAGCAGCCAAGATAAAGGACTAGTGAATTATGGCGAGCAGTACTTC.

The rearrangement links TRBV7-2 to TRBJ1-3, with unresolved D. Germline CDR1 and CDR2: SGHTA and FQGNSA. The CDR3 covers 14 residues. The V end was cut by 5 bases, the J end by 0 bases, with 8 bases between. Written as DNA, the CDR3 is TGTGCCAGCAGCCCAGGTATCTCTGGAAACACCATATATTTT. This encodes CASSPGISGNTIYF.

The genes are TRBV7-2 and TRBJ1-5; D is unresolved. The CDR3 is made up of 14 amino acids. V lost 2 bases to trimming and J lost 2 bases, with 7 bases between them. Germline values: CDR1 SGHTA, CDR2 FQGNSA. The chain's CDR3 is CASSLRAGNQPQHF. CDR3 bases: TGTGCCAGCAGCTTAAGGGCAGGCAATCAGCCCCAGCATTTT.

The DNA of the CDR3 is TGTGCCAGCAGTGAAAGACTAGCGGGAATCACAGATACGCAGTATTTT. This translates into CASSERLAGITDTQYF. The chain employs TRBV2 and TRBJ2-3, with 11 bases fitting TRBD2. The J segment lost 2 bases and the V segment lost 2 bases, leaving 3 bases of the junction unmatched. The CDR3 spans 16 residues. Germline V gives CDR1 SNHLY, CDR2 FYNNEI.

Concerning this clone: One base separates it from a far larger clone, so it is likely a read error. Other DNA sequences in the sample encode the same CDR3. The J gene is TRBJ2-5, the V gene TRBV5-4, with TRBD1 matching 8 bases. The CDR3 spans 14 residues. Germline V lookup: CDR1 SGHNT, CDR2 YYREEE (reference sequence). CDR3: CASRRSTGEETQYF. Here the CDR3 DNA reads TGTGCAAGCAGGAGATCGACAGGGGAAGAGACCCAGTACTTC.

The J gene is TRBJ2-5, the V gene TRBV5-1; 9 positions agree with TRBD1. Germline CDR1 reads SGHRS; CDR2 reads YFSETQ. This CDR3 has 14 residues. J gave up 2 bases and V 3 bases, and 2 bases lay outside the gene matches. CDR3 region: CASSWTGVQETQYF. The CDR3 DNA is TGCGCCAGCAGCTGGACAGGGGTGCAAGAGACCCAGTACTTC.

This chain uses TRBV27 with TRBJ1-2; D may be TRBD1 (5 bases). CDR1 and CDR2 (germline): MNHEY, SMNVEV (reference sequence). The CDR3 extends over 15 amino acids. The V gene lost 2 bases and the J gene lost 5 bases, with 15 bases spanning the gap. DNA for the CDR3: TGTGCCAGCAGTTTACGTGCAGGGCCTGGGTATGGCTACACCTTC. Translating gives CASSLRAGPGYGYTF.

This clone has just one count. Being one base from a much bigger clone, this may be a read error. The chain recombines TRBV7-9 with TRBJ1-6; D might be TRBD1 (5 bases). CDR1 is SEHNR, CDR2 FQNEAQ, per germline (reference sequence). V lost 2 bases, J lost 10 bases, and 15 bases lay in between. The CDR3 length is 15 residues. CDR3 DNA: TGTGCCAGCAGCTTACCGGGACGGGGAGAATCACCCCTCCACTTT. Its translation is CASSLPGRGESPLHF.

This sequence joins TRBV9 and TRBJ2-7, with TRBD2 identical over 10 bases. Trimming cost V 2 bases and J 4 bases; bases outside gene matches: 6. In germline, CDR1 is SGDLS, CDR2 YYNGEE. There are 15 residues in the CDR3. The CDR3 nucleotides read TGTGCCAGCAGCGTTTCTAGCGGGAGTACGTACGAGCAGTACTTC. It codes for CASSVSSGSTYEQYF.

This chain links TRBV28 with TRBJ2-2, with D unresolved. The CDR3 runs to 16 residues. The V gene lost 6 bases and the J gene lost 3 bases, with 17 bases spanning the gap. Germline V gene sequence: CDR1 MDHEN, CDR2 SYDVKM. The CDR3 DNA follows: TGTGCCAGCAGCCTTCCCGTAGGCCCTTACACCGGGGAGCTGTTTTTT. Translation gives CASSLPVGPYTGELFF.

The chain carries TRBV6-1 and TRBJ2-2, with 10 bases fitting TRBD2. This CDR3 contains 16 residues. Germline trimming cut 4 bases from V and 1 base from J; bases unmatched to any gene: 3. The V gene's germline CDR1 is MNHNS and CDR2 SASEGT. The CDR3 spells CASSALAGGNTGELFF. DNA for the CDR3: TGTGCCAGCAGTGCCTTAGCGGGAGGGAACACCGGGGAGCTGTTTTTT.

Details on this clone: A far larger clone lies a single base away; this is likely a read error. Other DNA sequences within the sample encode an identical CDR3. The chain joins TRBV11-2 to TRBJ2-3; TRBD1 matches at 10 bases. The CDR3 runs to 15 residues. Germline CDR1 and CDR2: SGHAT and FQNNGV. CDR3 sequence reads: CASRFGTGAADTQYF. In DNA, the CDR3 is TGCGCCAGCAGGTTCGGGACAGGGGCGGCAGATACGCAGTATTTT. Full variable domain (missing parts from reference TRBV11-2 and TRBJ2-3): EAGVAQSPRYKIIEKRQSVAFWCNPISGHATLYWYQQILGQGPKLLIQFQNNGVVDDSQLPKDRFSAERLKGVDSTLKIQPAKLEDSAVYLCASRFGTGAADTQYFGPGTRLTVL.

This chain uses TRBV6-1 with TRBJ1-5, with TRBD1 identical over 9 bases. Trimming removed 8 bases from V and 3 bases from J; junction bases left unmatched: 5. This CDR3 spans 14 amino acids. Per the germline V gene, CDR1 is MNHNS and CDR2 is SASEGT. CDR3 nucleotide sequence: TGTGCCAGCGGAGGGACAGGGTTCAATCAGCCCCAGCATTTT. The encoded protein is CASGGTGFNQPQHF.

V usage is TRBV5-6 and J usage is TRBJ2-7; D may be TRBD1 (5 bases). The V and J ends lost 2 bases and 3 bases respectively, with 12 bases between them. Germline assignment: CDR1 SGHDT and CDR2 YYEEEE. The CDR3 contains 14 residues. DNA for the CDR3: TGTGCCAGCAGCTTACAGGTTGCCGGCTACGAGCAGTACTTC. Translation gives CASSLQVAGYEQYF.

As for this clone: This likely traces to a read error, being one base from a far larger clone. The chain recombines TRBV30 with TRBJ1-4; 7 bases agree with TRBD1. CDR1 is GTSNPN and CDR2 is SVGIG in the germline V gene (reference sequence). V trimming: 0 bases; J trimming: 0 bases; junction bases outside the gene matches: 7. The length of the CDR3 is 17 residues. CDR3: CAWSVNRGYATNEKLFF. The CDR3 DNA reads as TGTGCCTGGAGTGTTAACAGGGGCTATGCAACTAATGAAAAACTGTTTTTT.

V gene TRBV9 combines with J gene TRBJ2-3; 7 bases agree with TRBD1. The germline V gene encodes CDR1 SGDLS and CDR2 YYNGEE. The CDR3 has 13 residues. J lost 4 bases, V lost 7 bases, and 6 bases had no gene match. CDR3 in amino acids: CASSTGVADTQYF. For the CDR3, the DNA is TGTGCCAGCTCAACAGGGGTGGCAGATACGCAGTATTTT.